The T cell receptor beta chain described here comes from a study of T cells in Graves' hyperthyroidism and ophthalmopathy (dated by TCRdb to the late 2010s). In terms of the full investigation: Peripheral blood samples were taken at initial diagnosis, before any treatment was given. To identify distinguishing TCR V-J signatures, a discovery cohort of about 95 patients was used, comprising 43 with Graves' ophthalmopathy and about 59 with stable Graves' hyperthyroidism. Prospective prediction of ophthalmopathy was tested in an independent validation cohort of fewer than 20 hyperthyroidism patients and some 17 patients who later progressed to ophthalmopathy. The 75 to 100 discovery patients were randomly split 7:3 into training and test sets. Thyroid tissue and blood T-cell repertoires from six Graves' hyperthyroidism patients were also compared in the study. Following sampling, methimazole starting at 30 mg daily was given to hyperthyroidism patients, and high-dose intravenous methylprednisolone was given to ophthalmopathy patients. The paper describes TCR Vbeta CDR3 sequencing of around 140 peripheral blood samples, made up of around 41 ophthalmopathy patients, roughly 80 hyperthyroidism patients and roughly 17 progressor patients.

Stable Graves' hyperthyroidism was defined as no progression to ophthalmopathy during 18 months of follow-up. Hyperthyroidism patients were newly diagnosed, with disease duration under 2 months, and aged 18 to 65 years. Any patient with an uncontrolled infection, another autoimmune disease, pregnancy or lactation was excluded. Diagnoses were established on the basis of clinical symptoms, serum thyroxine and TRAb, thyroid ultrasound, and orbital computed tomography. PBMCs were isolated from 10 ml of fresh peripheral blood by Ficoll-Paque density gradient centrifugation. Total RNA was extracted with Trizol reagent, and quality was checked on an Agilent 2100 Bioanalyzer. The TCR beta CDR3 regions were amplified from RNA transcripts. For the first round of RT-PCR on the TCR CDR3, the HTBI primer set was used together with the Qiagen OneStep RT-PCR kit. Libraries were constructed in a second round of multiplex PCR, after which size selection and purification were carried out. Libraries were sequenced paired-end with 100 bp reads on an Illumina HiSeq2000. The paper's data handling went like this. SOAPnuke was used to process the raw data, throwing out any read that contained adapters or uncalled bases, had a mean Phred below 15, or lacked an exact constant-primer or identifier match. COPE v1.2.5 was used to merge the high-quality paired reads, and each unique nucleotide sequence was defined as a clonotype. MiTCR v1.1 was used to align clonotypes to the IMGT TRBV, TRBD and TRBJ reference segments. Only V-J combinations with frequency above 0.0001, covering about 99% of repertoires, were analysed. The TCS score was defined as F50 (clonal expansion) divided by E x V (chaos), with BLOSUM62-based TCRdist calculated between CDR3 peptides within each V-J. Welch's t-statistics and random forest reduced 500 to 550 V-J features to 13, which were used in a naive Bayes classifier (R e1071). Through fastp at Q25 and MiXCR, TCRdb rebuilt clones from the public reads, retaining in-frame beta chains. Duplicate CDR3 protein sequences are folded into a single record with the most common DNA and genes. TCRdb's processing, not the study's, gives the V and J calls here. Recorded for this sample are about 350,000 distinct CDR3 sequences; about 15% of them occurred a single time. The ten biggest clones cover under 30% of the sample.

Here is what the overall study found, with its caveats: Sample size was not statistically predetermined, and investigators were not blinded to group allocation. Most expanded thyroid clonotypes (frequency above 0.001) were also detected in blood, a finding suggesting that blood repertoires may reflect thyroid immune responses. In cross-validation, a model built on a 13 V-J signature told ophthalmopathy apart from stable hyperthyroidism with 85% to 90% sensitivity and around 81% specificity, and in testing the same model reached 80%/75%. In validation, the model predicted progression to ophthalmopathy with about 71% sensitivity and less than 80% specificity, a median of 6.5 months before onset.

This clonotype was seen only a few times. Its recognized antigen is unknown. Base quality data are lacking; no much larger clone is found one base away. The sequenced material came from blood. The receptor was isolated from a woman younger than 45 with Graves' hyperthyroidism.

The CDR3 protein: CSVDDGAYGYTF. The DNA reads TGCAGCGTTGACGACGGTGCCTATGGCTACACCTTC. Here the chain combines TRBV29-1 and TRBJ1-2; no confident D gene assignment can be made. From the cysteine up to the phenylalanine, the CDR3 has a length of 12 residues. The only DNA kept is the CDR3, 36 bases in frame from the first base. As encoded in the germline V gene, CDR1 is SQVTM while CDR2 is ANQGSEA. Between the V and J ends, shortened by 3 bases and 4 bases respectively, the junction contains 9 bases. Extended through the reference TRBV29-1 and TRBJ1-2 proteins, this CDR3 yields the full variable domain: SAVISQKPSRDICQRGTSLTIQCQVDSQVTMMFWYRQQPGQSLTLIATANQGSEATYESGFVIDKFPISRPNLTFSTLTVSNMSPEDSSIYLCSVDDGAYGYTFGSGTRLTVV.